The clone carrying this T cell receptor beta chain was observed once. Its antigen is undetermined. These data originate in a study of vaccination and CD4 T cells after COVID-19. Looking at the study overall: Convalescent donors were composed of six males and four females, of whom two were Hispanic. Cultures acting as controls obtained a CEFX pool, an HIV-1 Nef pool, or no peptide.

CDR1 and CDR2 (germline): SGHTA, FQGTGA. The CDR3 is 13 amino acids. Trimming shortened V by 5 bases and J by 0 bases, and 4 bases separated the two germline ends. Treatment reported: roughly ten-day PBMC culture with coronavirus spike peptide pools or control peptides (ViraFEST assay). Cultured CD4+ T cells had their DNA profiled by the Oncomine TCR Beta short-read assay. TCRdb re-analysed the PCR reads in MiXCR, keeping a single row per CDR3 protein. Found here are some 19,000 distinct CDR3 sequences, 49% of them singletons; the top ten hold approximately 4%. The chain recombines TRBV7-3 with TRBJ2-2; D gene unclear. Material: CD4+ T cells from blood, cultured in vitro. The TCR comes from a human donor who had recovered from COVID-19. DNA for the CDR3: TGTGCCAGCAGCCTGACGAACACCGGGGAGCTGTTTTTT. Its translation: CASSLTNTGELFF.